This TCR beta chain is drawn from a study of spatial heterogeneity in lung cancer. Whole-study context: In the raw reads, each unique TCR and UMI combination was present more than ten times on average.

The library protocol tagged each TCR cDNA with a unique molecular identifier. TCRdb re-analysed the 5' RACE reads in MiXCR, keeping a single row per CDR3 protein. The sample comprises about 38,000 distinct CDR3 sequences, 4% to 6% of which are singletons, and just over 25% rests with the top ten. Described time point: sample taken at primary tumor resection. The authors sequenced whole RNA from tumor, nontumor lung or frozen PBMC without sorting. The donors, 72 patients with untreated early-stage non-small cell lung cancer, provided the samples. Findings of the study overall: Relative to follow-up, resection was when ubiquitous expanded tumor TCRs appeared more in blood.

In its sample, this clonotype was seen many times. Its antigen is still unknown. This TCR derives from a female donor with early-stage non-small cell lung cancer. This sample comprised PBMCs, obtained at surgery.

This chain's CDR3 is CASSFPPSYEQYF. As DNA, the CDR3 is TGTGCCAGCAGCTTCCCACCCTCCTACGAGCAGTACTTC. The V and J genes are TRBV7-9 and TRBJ2-7; D is ambiguous. CDR3 length: 13 amino acids. V lost 3 bases to trimming and J lost 0 bases, with 6 bases between them. The V gene's germline CDR1 is SEHNR and CDR2 FQNEAQ (reference sequence).